These T cell receptor beta chains were read from a single sample in a study of blood T cell repertoires in COVID-19. Libraries were prepared by immunoSEQ multiplex PCR; TCRdb keeps only in-frame clonotypes and omits some of them. The table has fewer than 65,000 clones, 84% seen once. Specimen: peripheral blood. The receptors originated from a human donor in a cohort sampled during active COVID-19. Both conserved end residues are part of each CDR3. Fields, in order: clone size, D gene, V gene, J gene, CDR3 protein, CDR3 DNA. The D gene is left open where the match is weak. Clone size is not always given. Where it is, it says once, few, many or a class for expanded clones.

size: NA
D: NA
V: TRBV14
J: TRBJ2-7
CDR3: CASSQDLREGFYEQYF
DNA: TGTGCCAGCAGCCAAGATCTGCGGGAAGGTTTCTACGAGCAGTACTTC

size: NA
D: TRBD1
V: TRBV5-4
J: TRBJ1-1
CDR3: CASSQTGGETFF
DNA: TGTGCCAGCAGTCAAACAGGGGGGGAGACTTTCTTT

size: NA
D: TRBD1
V: TRBV10-3
J: TRBJ1-1
CDR3: CAISKGQGLNTEAFF
DNA: TGTGCCATCAGTAAGGGACAGGGTCTGAACACTGAAGCTTTCTTT

size: NA
D: NA
V: TRBV27
J: TRBJ2-7
CDR3: CATKTNMDLYEQYF
DNA: TGTGCCACTAAGACAAATATGGATTTATACGAGCAGTACTTC

size: once
D: NA
V: TRBV5-6
J: TRBJ2-4
CDR3: CASSQDGGSWVLNIQYF
DNA: TGTGCCAGCAGCCAAGACGGAGGTTCGTGGGTTCTAAACATTCAGTACTTC

size: once
D: TRBD2
V: TRBV15
J: TRBJ2-1
CDR3: CATSPRTSGTGYEQFF
DNA: TGTGCCACCAGTCCAAGGACTAGCGGGACGGGGTATGAGCAGTTCTTC

size: NA
D: TRBD2
V: TRBV7-9
J: TRBJ2-1
CDR3: CASSLGEGSYSYNEQFF
DNA: TGTGCCAGCAGCTTAGGGGAGGGGAGCTACTCCTACAATGAGCAGTTCTTC

size: NA
D: TRBD1
V: TRBV5-5
J: TRBJ2-7
CDR3: CASSPVVQDRVREQYF
DNA: TGTGCCAGCAGCCCTGTAGTACAGGACAGGGTAAGAGAGCAGTACTTC

size: NA
D: NA
V: TRBV1
J: TRBJ2-7
CDR3: CTSSQEVQLNSYEQYF
DNA: TGCACCAGCAGCCAAGAAGTACAGCTAAACTCCTACGAGCAGTACTTC

size: NA
D: NA
V: TRBV5-8
J: TRBJ2-7
CDR3: CASPLTNRAYEQYF
DNA: TGTGCCAGCCCCTTAACGAACAGGGCATACGAGCAGTACTTC

size: NA
D: NA
V: TRBV3-1/TRBV3-2
J: TRBJ1-4
CDR3: CASSGQWSNEKLFF
DNA: TGTGCCAGCAGCGGACAGTGGTCTAATGAAAAACTGTTTTTT

size: NA
D: NA
V: TRBV6-2/TRBV6-3
J: TRBJ2-7
CDR3: CASSYPGPPEGYEQYF
DNA: TGTGCCAGCAGTTACCCTGGACCACCCGAGGGCTACGAGCAGTACTTC

size: NA
D: TRBD1
V: TRBV19
J: TRBJ1-6
CDR3: CASGPGGSYNSPLHF
DNA: TGTGCCAGTGGGCCAGGGGGATCCTATAATTCACCCCTCCACTTT

size: once
D: TRBD2
V: TRBV24-1
J: TRBJ2-2
CDR3: CATSDLRTSGAFANTGELFF
DNA: TGTGCCACCAGTGATTTGAGGACTAGCGGAGCGTTTGCGAACACCGGGGAGCTGTTTTTT

size: NA
D: NA
V: TRBV6-6
J: TRBJ1-2
CDR3: CASSYYPDSTGIYTF
DNA: TGTGCCAGCAGTTACTACCCTGACAGTACTGGGATCTACACCTTC

size: NA
D: TRBD1
V: TRBV7-2
J: TRBJ1-6
CDR3: CASSFGTGVNSPLHF
DNA: TGTGCCAGCAGCTTTGGGACAGGAGTGAATTCACCCCTCCACTTT

size: NA
D: TRBD2
V: TRBV4-3
J: TRBJ2-5
CDR3: CASSQDWVGGSSQYF
DNA: TGCGCCAGCAGCCAAGATTGGGTGGGGGGGTCCTCCCAGTACTTC

size: NA
D: TRBD2
V: TRBV3-1/TRBV3-2
J: TRBJ2-1
CDR3: CASRESGGAHEQFF
DNA: TGTGCCAGCAGAGAAAGCGGGGGGGCCCATGAGCAGTTCTTC

size: NA
D: NA
V: TRBV5-1
J: TRBJ2-3
CDR3: CASSLVRGTDTQYF
DNA: TGCGCCAGCAGCTTGGTCCGGGGAACAGATACGCAGTATTTT

size: NA
D: TRBD2
V: TRBV6-5
J: TRBJ2-1
CDR3: CASSQTGTSNEQFF
DNA: TGTGCCAGCAGTCAGACCGGGACTAGCAATGAGCAGTTCTTC

size: NA
D: TRBD1
V: TRBV9
J: TRBJ2-4
CDR3: CASSVDRGRVPNIQYF
DNA: TGTGCCAGCAGCGTAGACAGGGGGCGCGTACCAAACATTCAGTACTTC

size: NA
D: NA
V: TRBV25-1
J: TRBJ2-7
CDR3: CACGRGSPYEQYF
DNA: TGTGCCTGCGGTCGGGGATCCCCCTACGAGCAGTACTTC

size: NA
D: TRBD2
V: TRBV5-1
J: TRBJ2-5
CDR3: CASSLAWAPSGRAIRKTQYF
DNA: TGCGCCAGCAGCTTGGCTTGGGCCCCTAGCGGGAGAGCGATCAGGAAGACCCAGTACTTC

size: NA
D: TRBD2
V: TRBV9
J: TRBJ2-1
CDR3: CASSVGTSGAPYNEQFF
DNA: TGTGCCAGCAGCGTAGGGACTAGCGGGGCACCCTACAATGAGCAGTTCTTC

size: few
D: TRBD1
V: TRBV6-5
J: TRBJ1-6
CDR3: CASSSRDRRSPLHF
DNA: TGTGCCAGCAGTTCCCGGGACAGGAGATCTCCCCTCCACTTT

size: NA
D: NA
V: TRBV6-4
J: TRBJ1-5
CDR3: CASSVGDNQPQHF
DNA: TGTGCCAGCAGTGTAGGGGACAATCAGCCCCAGCATTTT

size: NA
D: NA
V: TRBV18
J: TRBJ1-1
CDR3: CASSRDIELNTEAFF
DNA: TGTGCCAGCTCACGGGACATCGAATTAAACACTGAAGCTTTCTTT

size: NA
D: TRBD1
V: TRBV2
J: TRBJ2-7
CDR3: CASSEVGTGGDEQYF
DNA: TGTGCCAGCAGTGAAGTCGGGACAGGGGGCGACGAGCAGTACTTC

size: NA
D: NA
V: TRBV9
J: TRBJ1-1
CDR3: CASGQTPNTEAFF
DNA: TGTGCCAGCGGACAGACACCGAACACTGAAGCTTTCTTT

size: NA
D: TRBD1
V: TRBV5-6
J: TRBJ1-1
CDR3: CASSLQGAVTEAFF
DNA: TGTGCCAGCAGCTTACAGGGGGCGGTGACTGAAGCTTTCTTT

size: NA
D: NA
V: TRBV29-1
J: TRBJ1-2
CDR3: CSVGGEGASFYGYTF
DNA: TGCAGCGTTGGGGGCGAAGGCGCTTCTTTCTATGGCTACACCTTC

size: NA
D: NA
V: TRBV7-7
J: TRBJ1-1
CDR3: CASSLSMNTEAFF
DNA: TGTGCCAGCAGCTTATCTATGAACACTGAAGCTTTCTTT

size: NA
D: TRBD1
V: TRBV6-2/TRBV6-3
J: TRBJ1-2
CDR3: CASSIGTGLTYVGYTF
DNA: TGTGCCAGCAGTATCGGGACAGGGCTTACCTATGTCGGCTACACCTTC

size: NA
D: TRBD2
V: TRBV30
J: TRBJ2-7
CDR3: CALGLAGVEQYF
DNA: TGTGCCTTGGGACTAGCGGGAGTCGAGCAGTACTTC

size: few
D: NA
V: TRBV5-6
J: TRBJ2-5
CDR3: CASSLGAGRETQYF
DNA: TGTGCCAGCAGCTTGGGTGCAGGGAGGGAGACCCAGTACTTC

size: NA
D: TRBD2
V: TRBV19
J: TRBJ2-7
CDR3: CASSMSSGAGYEQYF
DNA: TGTGCCAGTAGTATGTCCAGCGGGGCCGGGTACGAGCAGTACTTC

size: NA
D: TRBD1
V: TRBV28
J: TRBJ1-3
CDR3: CASSLRGQGWSGNTIYF
DNA: TGTGCCAGCAGTTTAAGGGGACAGGGGTGGAGTGGAAACACCATATATTTT

size: NA
D: TRBD1
V: TRBV29-1
J: TRBJ2-1
CDR3: CSVVRQGISSEQFF
DNA: TGCAGCGTAGTAAGACAGGGTATCTCAAGTGAGCAGTTCTTC

size: NA
D: TRBD1
V: TRBV5-4
J: TRBJ2-7
CDR3: CASSKGQGFKYEQYF
DNA: TGTGCCAGCAGCAAGGGACAGGGGTTCAAGTACGAGCAGTACTTC

size: NA
D: NA
V: TRBV4-1
J: TRBJ2-7
CDR3: CASSNIGGASEQYF
DNA: TGCGCCAGCAGCAATATAGGGGGGGCCTCCGAGCAGTACTTC

size: NA
D: NA
V: TRBV7-2
J: TRBJ1-1
CDR3: CASSSLAGATEAFF
DNA: TGTGCCAGCAGCTCCCTAGCGGGGGCAACTGAAGCTTTCTTT

size: NA
D: TRBD1
V: TRBV24-1
J: TRBJ1-4
CDR3: CATSVGRGLETNEKLFF
DNA: TGTGCCACCAGTGTAGGCAGGGGGCTAGAAACTAATGAAAAACTGTTTTTT

size: NA
D: NA
V: TRBV6-6
J: TRBJ2-1
CDR3: CASSLDLNEQFF
DNA: TGTGCCAGCAGTCTAGATCTCAATGAGCAGTTCTTC

size: NA
D: NA
V: TRBV6-2/TRBV6-3
J: TRBJ2-7
CDR3: CASSYGTPYEQYF
DNA: TGTGCCAGCAGTTACGGGACACCCTACGAGCAGTACTTC